This record concerns one T cell receptor (beta chain) sequence. This CDR3 is built from 15 residues. Between the trimmed V and J ends, which lost 6 bases and 8 bases, there was a span of 19 bases. Germline loops: CDR1 WSHSY, CDR2 SAAADI. The data were produced by immunoSEQ multiplex PCR, yet TCRdb's version contains in-frame clones alone and is incomplete. Here the sample spans 600,000 to 750,000 clones, just under 75% being singletons. The data belong to a study of shared clonotypes between healthy human individuals. The chain combines TRBV10-2 with TRBJ1-4; TRBD1 might be the D (6 bases). The sequenced sample was memory CD4+ T cells sorted from blood. Subset in this sample: CD45RA-negative fraction. This TCR derives from a woman in her 30s in good health. The CDR3 reads CASRELGGAEEKLFF. CDR3 DNA: TGCGCCAGCAGAGAATTAGGGGGGGCTGAGGAAAAACTGTTTTTT.